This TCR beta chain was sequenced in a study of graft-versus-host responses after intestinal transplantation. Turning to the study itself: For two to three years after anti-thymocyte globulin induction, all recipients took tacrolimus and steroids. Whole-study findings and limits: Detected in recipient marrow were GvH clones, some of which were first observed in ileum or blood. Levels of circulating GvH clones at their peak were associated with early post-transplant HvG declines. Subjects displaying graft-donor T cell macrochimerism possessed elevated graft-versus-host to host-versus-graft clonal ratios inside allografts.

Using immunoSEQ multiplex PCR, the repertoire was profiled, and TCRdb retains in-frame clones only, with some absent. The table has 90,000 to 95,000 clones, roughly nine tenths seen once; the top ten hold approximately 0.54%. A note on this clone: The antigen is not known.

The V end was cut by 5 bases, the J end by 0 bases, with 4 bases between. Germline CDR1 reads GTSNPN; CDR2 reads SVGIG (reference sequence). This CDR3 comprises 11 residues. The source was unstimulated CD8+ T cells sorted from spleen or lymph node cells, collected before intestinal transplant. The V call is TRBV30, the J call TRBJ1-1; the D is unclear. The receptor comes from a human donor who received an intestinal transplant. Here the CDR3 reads CAWSMNTEAFF. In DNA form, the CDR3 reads TGTGCCTGGTCTATGAACACTGAAGCTTTCTTT.